These 6 T cell receptor beta chains came from one sample sequenced in a study of technical replicates of blood from several donors. The repertoire was sequenced with immunoSEQ multiplex PCR; TCRdb's copy has only in-frame clones and lacks some. The table lists fewer than 90,000 clones, about 93% of them singletons. The sample was T cells isolated from PBMCs. The receptors derive from a human donor in good health.

J is TRBJ2-2 and V is TRBV7-9, with 9 bases fitting TRBD2. V was clipped by 5 bases and J by 1 base; unmatched bases: 8. This CDR3 has 17 residues. Germline V gene sequence: CDR1 SEHNR, CDR2 FQNEAQ (reference sequence). CDR3: CASSRSGGMRNTGELFF. In DNA form, the CDR3 reads TGTGCCAGCAGCCGGAGCGGGGGGATGAGGAACACCGGGGAGCTGTTTTTT.

V usage is TRBV5-1 and J usage is TRBJ1-1, with 10 bases aligning to TRBD1. V shed 4 bases and J 5 bases; nucleotides not matched to a gene: 5. This CDR3 has 14 amino acids. Germline CDR1 and CDR2: SGHRS and YFSETQ. CDR3 in amino acids: CASSGGQGRTEAFF. Here the CDR3 DNA reads TGCGCCAGCAGCGGGGGACAGGGGAGGACTGAAGCTTTCTTT.

The chain carries TRBV7-2 and TRBJ2-3; 10 bases are shared with TRBD1. The junction had 4 bases not matched to a gene; V was cut back by 5 bases and J by 5 bases. The CDR3 sequence is 14 residues long. Germline V gives CDR1 SGHTA, CDR2 FQGNSA. The CDR3 nucleotides read TGTGCCAGCAGCCAGAGGACAGGGGGAGATACGCAGTATTTT. It encodes CASSQRTGGDTQYF.

The chain uses TRBV6-1 and TRBJ2-7; D not resolved. The V gene lost 2 bases and the J gene lost 2 bases, with 4 bases spanning the gap. CDR1 is MNHNS, CDR2 SASEGT, per germline. The CDR3 has 12 amino acids. CDR3 residues: CASSEQTYEQYF. The CDR3 DNA reads TGTGCCAGCAGTGAACAAACCTACGAGCAGTACTTC.

J is TRBJ1-1 and V is TRBV11-3; 8 nucleotides agree with TRBD1. Looked up from germline, CDR1 is SGHNT and CDR2 is YENEEA. This CDR3 contains 15 residues. Unmatched junction bases numbered 8, after V lost 3 bases and J lost 5 bases. CDR3: CASSFRQGIGTEAFF. The CDR3 region has the DNA TGTGCCAGCAGCTTTAGACAGGGGATTGGGACTGAAGCTTTCTTT.

The rearrangement links TRBV6-1 to TRBJ2-7; TRBD2 agrees at 8 bases. This CDR3 comprises 15 residues. V shed 4 bases, J shed 6 bases, and the junction held 11 bases outside the gene matches. Germline values: CDR1 MNHNS, CDR2 SASEGT. DNA for the CDR3: TGTGCCAGCAGTGTGACGGGACTAGGTGAGGGCGAGCAGTACTTC. This sequence encodes CASSVTGLGEGEQYF.